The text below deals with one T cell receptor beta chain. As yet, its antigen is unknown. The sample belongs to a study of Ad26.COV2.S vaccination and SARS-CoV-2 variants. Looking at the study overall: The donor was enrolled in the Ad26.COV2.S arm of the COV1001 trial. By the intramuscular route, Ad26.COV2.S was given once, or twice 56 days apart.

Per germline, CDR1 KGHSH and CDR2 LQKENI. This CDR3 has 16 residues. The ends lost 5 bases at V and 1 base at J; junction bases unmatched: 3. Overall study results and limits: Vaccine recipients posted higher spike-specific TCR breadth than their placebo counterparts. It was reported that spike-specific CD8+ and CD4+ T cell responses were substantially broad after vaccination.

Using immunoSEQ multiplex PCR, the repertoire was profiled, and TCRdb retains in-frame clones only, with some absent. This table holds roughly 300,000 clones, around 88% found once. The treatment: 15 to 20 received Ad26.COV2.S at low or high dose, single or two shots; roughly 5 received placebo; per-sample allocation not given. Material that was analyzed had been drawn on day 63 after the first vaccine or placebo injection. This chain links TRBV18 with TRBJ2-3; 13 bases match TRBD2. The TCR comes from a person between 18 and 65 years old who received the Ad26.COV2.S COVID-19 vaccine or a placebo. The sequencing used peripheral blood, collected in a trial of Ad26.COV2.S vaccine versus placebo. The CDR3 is CASSSGLAGRTDTQYF. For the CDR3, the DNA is TGTGCCAGCTCATCGGGACTAGCGGGACGCACAGATACGCAGTATTTT.